Below are 27 T cell receptor beta chains sequenced from a single sample in a study of T cell changes during pregnancy in multiple sclerosis. The data were produced by immunoSEQ multiplex PCR, yet TCRdb's version contains in-frame clones alone and is incomplete. The sample yields tens of thousands of clones, roughly 94% seen once. This material consisted of peripheral blood, taken in the third trimester of pregnancy. These receptors came from a female donor with multiple sclerosis, enrolled in a pregnancy study.

The genes are TRBV9 and TRBJ2-5, with D tentatively TRBD2 (5 bases). The V end was cut by 0 bases, the J end by 3 bases, with 12 bases between. Germline CDR1 reads SGDLS; CDR2 reads YYNGEE. The CDR3 is 15 amino acids. CDR3: CASSVDWTGKETQYF. CDR3 nucleotide sequence: TGTGCCAGCAGCGTAGATTGGACGGGAAAAGAGACCCAGTACTTC. The whole variable domain, remainder taken from reference TRBV9 and TRBJ2-5, is DSGVTQTPKHLITATGQRVTLRCSPRSGDLSVYWYQQSLDQGLQFLIQYYNGEERAKGNILERFSAQQFPDLHSELNLSSLELGDSALYFCASSVDWTGKETQYFGPGTRLLVL.

The V call is TRBV27, the J call TRBJ2-2; 7 nucleotides align to TRBD2. Trimming at V came to 2 bases and at J to 0 bases, leaving 9 bases not matched to a gene. Germline values: CDR1 MNHEY, CDR2 SMNVEV (reference sequence). The CDR3 sequence is 18 residues long. The CDR3 protein is CASSLRSVGGSNTGELFF. In DNA, the CDR3 is TGTGCCAGCAGTTTACGATCGGTCGGGGGGTCGAACACCGGGGAGCTGTTTTTT.

The chain employs TRBV14 and TRBJ2-5, with D perhaps matching TRBD2 (7 bases). Germline lookup yields CDR1 SGHDN and CDR2 FVKESK. V shed 8 bases and J shed 4 bases, with 23 bases lying between them. CDR3 size: 16 residues. CDR3 nucleotide sequence: TGTGCCAGCTCCCCAATAGGGGGGGGGCGCGGAGAGACCCAGTACTTC. It yields the protein CASSPIGGGRGETQYF.

The chain has TRBV7-2 and TRBJ2-5; TRBD2 agrees at 9 bases. Germline loops: CDR1 SGHTA, CDR2 FQGNSA. V trimming: 7 bases; J trimming: 4 bases; junction bases outside the gene matches: 10. CDR3 length: 15 residues. The CDR3 loop reads CASTIGGGGGETQYF. The CDR3 bases are TGTGCCAGCACGATTGGCGGGGGGGGCGGAGAGACCCAGTACTTC.

The gene calls are TRBV7-3 and TRBJ1-2; TRBD1 is a possible D gene (5 bases). The germline CDR1 and CDR2 sequences are SGHTA and FQGTGA. This CDR3 region has 13 residues. Trimming took off 3 bases at V and 5 bases at J, with 10 bases between the two ends. CDR3 nucleotide sequence: TGTGCCAGCAGCTTGTCAGGGACTTATGGCTACACCTTC. Its translation: CASSLSGTYGYTF.

V is TRBV5-6 and J is TRBJ1-5, with a weak D call TRBD1 (5 bases). Trimming shortened V by 0 bases and J by 0 bases, and 10 bases separated the two germline ends. The CDR3 has 16 residues. The germline CDR1 and CDR2 sequences are SGHDT and YYEEEE. The CDR3 protein is CASSLGTPYSNQPQHF. The DNA for the CDR3 is TGTGCCAGCAGCTTGGGGACACCTTATAGCAATCAGCCCCAGCATTTT.

In the case of this clone: One end of the junction varies from germline; a read error may be responsible. The sample has other DNA sequences that encode this CDR3 too. V gene TRBV5-4 combines with J gene TRBJ2-7; 7 nucleotides match TRBD2. CDR3 length: 16 amino acids. Germline CDR1 reads SGHNT; CDR2 reads YYREEE (reference sequence). CDR3 bases: TGTGCCAGCAGCTCCTCCGGGACTACAAGCTTCTACGAACAGTACTTC. Translating gives CASSSSGTTSFYEQYF.

The chain joins TRBV12-2 to TRBJ2-7; the listed D gene, TRBD1, was not tested against the DNA. TRBV12-2 has pseudogene status. This CDR3 spans 15 amino acids. The CDR3 DNA is TGTGCAAGTCGCCCGTCGACAGGGCAGCCCTACGAGCAGTACTTC. This sequence encodes CASRPSTGQPYEQYF.

The rearrangement links TRBV7-2 to TRBJ2-7; 9 positions agree with TRBD1. This CDR3 spans 14 amino acids. The V segment lost 5 bases and the J segment 5 bases; nucleotides outside the gene matches: 7. Germline V lookup: CDR1 SGHTA, CDR2 FQGNSA. CDR3 in amino acids: CASSRRDRVHEQYF. The CDR3 nucleotides are TGTGCCAGCAGCCGCCGGGACAGGGTACACGAGCAGTACTTC. Full variable domain (outside the CDR3, taken from reference TRBV7-2 and TRBJ2-7): GAGVSQSPSNKVTEKGKDVELRCDPISGHTALYWYRQSLGQGLEFLIYFQGNSAPDKSGLPSDRFSAERTGGSVSTLTIQRTQQEDSAVYLCASSRRDRVHEQYFGPGTRLTVT.

The chain is built from TRBV18 and TRBJ2-1; 7 nucleotides line up with TRBD1. CDR1 and CDR2 from the germline V gene are KGHSH and LQKENI. J gave up 7 bases and V 3 bases, and 12 bases lay outside the gene matches. This CDR3 spans 16 amino acids. The CDR3 bases are TGTGCCAGCTCACCTCTAGGGGGCCCACCCCTTAATGAGCAGTTCTTC. Translating gives CASSPLGGPPLNEQFF.

This clone was observed a single time. V and J are TRBV29-1 and TRBJ1-1; maybe TRBD1 (6 bases). This CDR3 comprises 13 residues. Per the germline V gene, CDR1 is SQVTM and CDR2 is ANQGSEA. Trimming removed 6 bases at V and 1 base at J, with 12 bases between. The CDR3 region is CSVPDRPNTEAFF. The CDR3, as DNA: TGCAGCGTACCGGACAGACCGAACACTGAAGCTTTCTTT.

The chain uses TRBV28 and TRBJ1-1; 7 bases fit TRBD1. Germline lookup yields CDR1 MDHEN and CDR2 SYDVKM. After removal of 3 bases from V and 2 bases from J, the junction contained 6 bases not matched to a gene. There are 15 residues in the CDR3. CDR3 DNA sequence: TGTGCCAGCAGTTTGCAGGCAGGGGGAAACACTGAAGCTTTCTTT. Protein product: CASSLQAGGNTEAFF.

The chain recombines TRBV19 with TRBJ1-6, with 7 bases identical to TRBD1. Losses at the gene ends were 3 bases for V and 9 bases for J; bases not matched to a gene: 11. This CDR3 region has 16 residues. CDR1 LNHDA and CDR2 SQIVND come from the germline V gene (reference sequence). The CDR3 here is CASSITSQGESSPLHF. The CDR3 coding sequence is TGTGCCAGTAGTATTACTTCGCAGGGGGAAAGTTCACCCCTCCACTTT.

V usage is TRBV5-4 and J usage is TRBJ2-2; possible D gene TRBD2, 5 bases. V was cut by 3 bases and J by 7 bases, with 19 bases left in between. Per the germline V gene, CDR1 is SGHNT and CDR2 is YYREEE (reference sequence). The CDR3 sequence is 16 residues long. CDR3 sequence reads: CASSSYGGGLGGELFF. CDR3 sequence (DNA): TGTGCCAGCAGCTCGTATGGTGGAGGATTGGGCGGGGAGCTGTTTTTT.

This sequence joins TRBV7-7 and TRBJ1-4; D is ambiguous. This CDR3 spans 14 amino acids. Germline V gene data show CDR1 as SSHAT and CDR2 as FNYEAQ (reference sequence). Trimming pared 11 bases from V and 7 bases from J, leaving 20 bases between. The CDR3 protein is CAGEPGKVCEKLFF. The CDR3 DNA sequence: TGTGCCGGCGAACCGGGGAAAGTTTGTGAAAAACTGTTTTTT.

The CDR3 here is CASSEAGSGLYEQYF. For the CDR3, the DNA is TGTGCCAGCAGTGAAGCGGGTAGCGGGTTATACGAGCAGTACTTC. The chain joins TRBV2 to TRBJ2-7; 7 bases are a match to TRBD2. There are 15 residues in the CDR3. V dropped 0 bases and J dropped 4; count of bases not matched to a gene: 6. Germline CDR1 SNHLY, CDR2 FYNNEI.

This clone has just one count. The chain employs TRBV4-1 and TRBJ2-7; TRBD2 agrees at 8 bases. Per germline, CDR1 MGHRA and CDR2 YSYEKL. This CDR3 is built from 15 residues. Losses at the gene ends were 4 bases for V and 1 base for J; bases not matched to a gene: 6. This CDR3 is CASSPLGTSSYEQYF. In DNA form, the CDR3 reads TGCGCCAGCAGCCCCCTCGGGACTAGTTCCTACGAGCAGTACTTC.

This clone was observed a few times. This chain links TRBV7-2 with TRBJ1-5; 7 nucleotides match TRBD1. Germline V gene data show CDR1 as SGHTA and CDR2 as FQGNSA. The CDR3 extends over 16 amino acids. V lost 3 bases, J lost 4 bases, and 9 bases stayed unmatched. The CDR3 nucleotides read TGTGCCAGCAGCTTGGTGTCCGGGACAGTGAATCAGCCCCAGCATTTT. Translating gives CASSLVSGTVNQPQHF.

The chain employs TRBV27 and TRBJ2-7; the match to TRBD1 covers 7 bases. Trimming removed 0 bases from V and 5 bases from J; junction bases left unmatched: 7. CDR1 is MNHEY, CDR2 SMNVEV, per germline (reference sequence). The CDR3 has 15 residues. The CDR3 DNA is TGTGCCAGCAGTTTATCTGTGAACAGGGGAAACGAGCAGTACTTC. Residues: CASSLSVNRGNEQYF.

This clone was seen a single time. This chain's CDR3 is CASSQVWDRGLFSGSEAFF. CDR3 bases: TGCGCCAGCAGCCAAGTGTGGGACAGGGGGTTATTTTCGGGGTCGGAAGCTTTCTTT. V gene TRBV4-3 combines with J gene TRBJ1-1; 11 bases fit TRBD1. CDR1 is LGHNA and CDR2 is YSLEER in the germline V gene. V was pared by 1 base and J by 8 bases, with 18 bases of the junction left unmatched. The CDR3 is 19 amino acids.

This clone was seen once. This chain joins TRBV6-5 and TRBJ2-5, with D tentatively TRBD2 (6 bases). Trimming pared 5 bases from V and 1 base from J, leaving 14 bases between. The CDR3 is 15 residues long. Germline V lookup: CDR1 MNHEY, CDR2 SVGAGI. The CDR3 DNA reads TGTGCCAGCAGTATTGCCTTAGCGGTCCAAGAGACCCAGTACTTC. Residues: CASSIALAVQETQYF.

This clone was seen only once. The chain links TRBV5-4 to TRBJ1-2; maybe TRBD1 (5 bases). The CDR3 spans 15 residues. V lost 2 bases and J lost 5, with 16 bases in between. Germline V gives CDR1 SGHNT, CDR2 YYREEE (reference sequence). The DNA of the CDR3 is TGTGCCAGCAGCTTAACCGGGACGGACTATTATGGCTACACCTTC. The encoded protein is CASSLTGTDYYGYTF.

The chain employs TRBV9 and TRBJ2-2, with 8 bases matching TRBD2. The CDR3 extends over 15 amino acids. J was trimmed by 5 bases and V by 4 bases; bases with no gene match: 7. From germline, CDR1 is SGDLS and CDR2 YYNGEE. CDR3 nucleotide sequence: TGTGCCAGCAGCCTAGCGGGCCGGGGAACCGGGGAGCTGTTTTTT. Its translation is CASSLAGRGTGELFF.

CDR3: CASSYSRGAYEQYF. As DNA, the CDR3 is TGTGCCAGCAGTTACTCGCGGGGGGCCTACGAGCAGTACTTC. The gene calls are TRBV6-5 and TRBJ2-7; 8 bases align to TRBD2. The CDR3 loop spans 14 amino acids. With V trimmed by 0 bases and J by 2 bases, 0 bases remained unmatched. The germline CDR1 and CDR2 sequences are MNHEY and SVGAGI.

This clone was seen once. The rearrangement joins TRBV11-2 to TRBJ1-1; D gene unclear. The CDR3 extends over 15 amino acids. V was clipped by 1 base and J by 2 bases, with 11 bases between them. Germline CDR1 is SGHAT and CDR2 is FQNNGV. Here the CDR3 reads CASSLASRVNTEAFF. CDR3 DNA sequence: TGTGCCAGCAGCTTAGCTAGCCGGGTTAACACTGAAGCTTTCTTT.

The rearrangement uses TRBV4-3 and TRBJ2-2, with 7 bases matching TRBD2. The junction had 3 bases not matched to a gene; V was cut back by 1 base and J by 1 base. This CDR3 spans 16 amino acids. Germline CDR1 LGHNA, CDR2 YSLEER. The CDR3 DNA is TGCGCCAGCAGCCAAGCACGCGGGGGGAACACCGGGGAGCTGTTTTTT. Amino acid sequence: CASSQARGGNTGELFF.

J is TRBJ2-3 and V is TRBV6-1; 9 nucleotides agree with TRBD2. The V and J ends lost 1 base and 2 bases, in that order; junction bases with no gene match: 7. Germline V gene data show CDR1 as MNHNS and CDR2 as SASEGT. The CDR3 extends over 17 amino acids. CDR3 residues: CASSEGSSGVHTDTQYF. CDR3 nucleotide sequence: TGTGCCAGCAGTGAAGGGTCTAGCGGGGTTCACACAGATACGCAGTATTTT.